This T cell receptor beta chain was sequenced for a study of Tregs in tolerant kidney transplant recipients. Unstimulated regulatory T cells (CD4+CD25+CD127-), CD4+CD25- non-regulatory cells, CD4 and CD8 cells were FACS-sorted from thawed PBMCs. Details on this clone: Its antigen is unidentified. From the germline J gene comes the end of the CDR3, since the read stops 3 residues before it.

The CDR3 loop spans 17 amino acids. Unmatched junction bases numbered 11, after V lost 0 bases and J lost 5 bases. CDR1 and CDR2 (germline): MNHEY, SVGEGT. The study's findings and limits: No direct test of biological reproducibility was done here.

The method was immunoSEQ multiplex PCR; TCRdb's version includes in-frame clones alone and lacks a portion of them. The table for this sample gives 30,000 or so clones. This sequence was found in a human donor who received a combined kidney and bone marrow transplant. The rearrangement joins TRBV6-2 or TRBV6-3 to TRBJ2-7, with 9 bases identical to TRBD2. Specimen: CD8+ T cells from blood, collected before the transplant. The covered CDR3 bases are TGTGCCAGCAGTTACTCGACTGGGCTAGCGGGACGCGACGAG. As protein: CASSYSTGLAGRDE. The full CDR3 sequence reads CASSYSTGLAGRDEQYF.